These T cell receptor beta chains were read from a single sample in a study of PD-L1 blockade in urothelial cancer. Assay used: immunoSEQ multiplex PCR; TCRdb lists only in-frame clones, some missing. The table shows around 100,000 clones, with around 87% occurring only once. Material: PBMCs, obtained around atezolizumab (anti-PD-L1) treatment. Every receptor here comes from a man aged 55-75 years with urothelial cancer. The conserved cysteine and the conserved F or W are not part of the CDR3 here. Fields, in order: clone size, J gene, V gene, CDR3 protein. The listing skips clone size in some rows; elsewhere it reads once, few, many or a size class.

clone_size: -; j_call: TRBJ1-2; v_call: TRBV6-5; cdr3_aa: ASSYSWDRGHYGYT
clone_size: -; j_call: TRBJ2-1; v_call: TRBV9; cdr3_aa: ASSADFDEQF
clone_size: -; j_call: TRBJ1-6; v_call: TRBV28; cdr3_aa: ASSYIQIAYNSPLH
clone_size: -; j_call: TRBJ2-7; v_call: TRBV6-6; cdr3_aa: ASTLGTGDEQY
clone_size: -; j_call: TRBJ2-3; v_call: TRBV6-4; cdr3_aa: ASSDSAGVTDTQY
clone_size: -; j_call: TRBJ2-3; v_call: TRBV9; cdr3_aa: ASSATGDTQY
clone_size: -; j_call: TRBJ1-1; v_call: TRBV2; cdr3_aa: ASSEYTHHTEAF
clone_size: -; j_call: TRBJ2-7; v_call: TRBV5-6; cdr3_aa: ASSFGGSGSYEQY
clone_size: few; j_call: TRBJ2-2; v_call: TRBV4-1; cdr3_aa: ASSQEVDSDTGELF
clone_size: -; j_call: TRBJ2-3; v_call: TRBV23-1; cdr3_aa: ASSQSGREGTDTQY
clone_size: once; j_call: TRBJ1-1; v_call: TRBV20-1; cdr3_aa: SAREALEAF
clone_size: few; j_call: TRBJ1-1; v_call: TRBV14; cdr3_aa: ASSQGSWQGAF
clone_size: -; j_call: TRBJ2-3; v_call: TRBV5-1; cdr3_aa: ASSRLAGDGTDTQY
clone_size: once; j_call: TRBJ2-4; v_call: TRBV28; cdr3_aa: ASSPRTGRAKNIQY
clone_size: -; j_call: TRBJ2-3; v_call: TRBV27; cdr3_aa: ASSLSRVGGRFTDTQY
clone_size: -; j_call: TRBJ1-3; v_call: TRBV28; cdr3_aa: ASSPHGGGNTIY
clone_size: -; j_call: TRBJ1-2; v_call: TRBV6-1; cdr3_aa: ASSISGANYGYT
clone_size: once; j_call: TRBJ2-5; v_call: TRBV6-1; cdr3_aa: ASSETSSGGPTQETQY
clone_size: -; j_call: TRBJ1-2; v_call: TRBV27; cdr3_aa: ASSLTLTGGYGYT
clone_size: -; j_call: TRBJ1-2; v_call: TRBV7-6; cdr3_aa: ASSLEEGSSGYT
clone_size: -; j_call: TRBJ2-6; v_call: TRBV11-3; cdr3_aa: ASSSGPGTGGPGANVLT
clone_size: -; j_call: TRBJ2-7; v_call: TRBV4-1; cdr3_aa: ASSQVQGKYEQY
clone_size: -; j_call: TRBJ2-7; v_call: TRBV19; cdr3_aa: ASRSLAGTYEQY
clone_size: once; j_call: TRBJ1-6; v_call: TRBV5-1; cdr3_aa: ASSQQGGNSPLH
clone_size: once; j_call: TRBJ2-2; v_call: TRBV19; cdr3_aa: ASSAPGRARTGELF
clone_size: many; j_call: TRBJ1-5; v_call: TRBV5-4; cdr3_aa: ASSPNSNQPQH
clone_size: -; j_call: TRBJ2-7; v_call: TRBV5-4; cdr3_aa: ASSLFMGQGVKQY
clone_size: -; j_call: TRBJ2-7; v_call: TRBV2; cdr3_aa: ASITGTGSSEQY
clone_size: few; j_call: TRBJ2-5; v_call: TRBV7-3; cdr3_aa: ASSPGSPRAQY
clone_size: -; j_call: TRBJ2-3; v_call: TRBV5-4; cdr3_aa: ASSQARGRGTDTQY
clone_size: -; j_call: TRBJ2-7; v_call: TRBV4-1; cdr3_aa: ASSQGGRRDSYEQY
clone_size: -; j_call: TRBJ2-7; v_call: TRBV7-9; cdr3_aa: ASSLGARTYEQY
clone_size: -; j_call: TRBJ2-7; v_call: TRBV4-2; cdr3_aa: ASSQGGVGGTYEQY
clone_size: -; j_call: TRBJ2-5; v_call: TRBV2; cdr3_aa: ASSSKQTQY
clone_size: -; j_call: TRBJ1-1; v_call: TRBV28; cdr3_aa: ASSLLEGLNTEAF
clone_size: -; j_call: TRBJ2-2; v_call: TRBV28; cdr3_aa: ASSIGGDTGELF
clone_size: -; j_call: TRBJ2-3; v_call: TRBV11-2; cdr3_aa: ASSLTLGGDYSTDTQY
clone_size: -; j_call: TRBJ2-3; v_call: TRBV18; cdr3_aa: ASSGTGGIN
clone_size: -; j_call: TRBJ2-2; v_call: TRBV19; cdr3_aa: ASTPLLSGGYTGELF
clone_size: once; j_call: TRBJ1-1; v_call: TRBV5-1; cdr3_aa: ASSNSGQRNPMNTEAF
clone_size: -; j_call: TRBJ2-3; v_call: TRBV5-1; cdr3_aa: ASNPGRESTDTQY
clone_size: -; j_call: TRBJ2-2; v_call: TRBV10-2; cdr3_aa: ASSATGGPGELF
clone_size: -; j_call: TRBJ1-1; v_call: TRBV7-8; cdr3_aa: ASSLALARNTEAF
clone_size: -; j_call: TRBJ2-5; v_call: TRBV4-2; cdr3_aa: ASSQARGEETQY
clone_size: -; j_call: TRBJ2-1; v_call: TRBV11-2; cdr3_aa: ASSSTAGWGSYNEQF
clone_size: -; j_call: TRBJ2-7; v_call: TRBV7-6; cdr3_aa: ASSARGQYEQY
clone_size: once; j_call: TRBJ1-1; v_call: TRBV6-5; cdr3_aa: ASRMDRADTEAF
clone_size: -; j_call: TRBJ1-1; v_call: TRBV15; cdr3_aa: ATSREWGLNTEAF
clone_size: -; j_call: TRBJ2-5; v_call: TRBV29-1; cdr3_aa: SVLSRLAGLQETQY
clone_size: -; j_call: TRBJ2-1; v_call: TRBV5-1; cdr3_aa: ASSFGGGNEQF
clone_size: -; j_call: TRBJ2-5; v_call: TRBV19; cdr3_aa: ASSIQGQETQY
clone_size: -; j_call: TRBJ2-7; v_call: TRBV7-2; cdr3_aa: ASSLEWTSSREQY
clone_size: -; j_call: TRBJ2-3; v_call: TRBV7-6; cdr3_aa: ASSPRTSGGYQDTQY